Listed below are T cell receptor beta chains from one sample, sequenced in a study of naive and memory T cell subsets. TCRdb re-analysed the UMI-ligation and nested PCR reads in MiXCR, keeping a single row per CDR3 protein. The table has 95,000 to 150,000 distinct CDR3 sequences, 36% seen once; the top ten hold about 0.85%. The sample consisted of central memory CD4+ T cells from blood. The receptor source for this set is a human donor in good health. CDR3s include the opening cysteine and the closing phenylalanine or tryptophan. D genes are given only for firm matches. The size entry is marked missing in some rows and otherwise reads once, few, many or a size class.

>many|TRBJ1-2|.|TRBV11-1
TGTGCCAGCAGCCAACAATGGGAGCCCCCGACCTATGGCTACACCTTC
CASSQQWEPPTYGYTF
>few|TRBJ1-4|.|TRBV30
TGTGCCTGGAGTGTGATGGGCTATGAAAAACTGTTTTTT
CAWSVMGYEKLFF
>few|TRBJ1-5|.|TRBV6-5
TGTGCCAGCAGCGGGACAAGGAGTCAGCCCCAGCATTTT
CASSGTRSQPQHF
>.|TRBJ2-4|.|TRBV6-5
TGTGCCAGCAGTTACTTTTTGGACAGTTCACAGTACTTC
CASSYFLDSSQYF
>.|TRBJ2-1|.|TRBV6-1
TGTGCCAGCAGCACGCTAGCGAGGGAAACCTACAATGAGCAGTTCTTC
CASSTLARETYNEQFF
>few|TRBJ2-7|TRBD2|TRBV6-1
TGTGCCAGCAGTGAAACTCGGACTAGCGGGAACTCCTACGAGCAGTACTTC
CASSETRTSGNSYEQYF
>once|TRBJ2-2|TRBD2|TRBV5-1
TGCGCCAGCAGCCACCCCAGCGGGAGGGGCACCGGGGAGCTGTTTTTT
CASSHPSGRGTGELFF
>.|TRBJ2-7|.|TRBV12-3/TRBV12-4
TGTGCCAGCAGTCTAAGAGGGATCCACGAGCAGTACTTC
CASSLRGIHEQYF
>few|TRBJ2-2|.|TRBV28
TGTGCCAGCAGTATCGAGGTGAAGAACCCCCTGCGGGAGCTGTTTTTT
CASSIEVKNPLRELFF
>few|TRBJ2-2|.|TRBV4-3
TGCGCCAGCAGCCAATCCGTACTCGGCGGGGAGCTGTTTTTT
CASSQSVLGGELFF
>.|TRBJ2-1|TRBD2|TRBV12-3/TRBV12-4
TGTGCCAGCCTGTTTGGGGCTAGCGGGAACTACAATGAGCAGTTCTTC
CASLFGASGNYNEQFF
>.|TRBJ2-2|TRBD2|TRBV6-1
TGTGCCAGCGGGACTAGCGGGACCGGGGAGCTGTTTTTT
CASGTSGTGELFF
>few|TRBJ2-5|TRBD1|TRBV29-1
TGCAGCGTAGGCTCGCAGGGGGCTCTCCAAGAGACCCAGTACTTC
CSVGSQGALQETQYF
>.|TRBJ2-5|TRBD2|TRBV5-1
TGCGCCAGCAGCTTGTTGGCTAGCGGGATCCAAGAGACCCAGTACTTC
CASSLLASGIQETQYF
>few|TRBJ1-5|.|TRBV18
TGTGCCAGCACGGGGCAAGACAATCAGCCCCAGCATTTT
CASTGQDNQPQHF
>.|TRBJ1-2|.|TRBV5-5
TGTGCCAGCAGCCCGAGAGGGAACGACTATGGCTACACCTTC
CASSPRGNDYGYTF
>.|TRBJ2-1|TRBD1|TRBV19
TGTGCCAGTAACTCCGGGACAGGGCGGCGTGAGCAGTTCTTC
CASNSGTGRREQFF
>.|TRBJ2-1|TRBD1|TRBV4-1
TGCGCCAGCACTCCCCGTGAGGGACAGGGACCCTACAATGAGCAGTTCTTC
CASTPREGQGPYNEQFF
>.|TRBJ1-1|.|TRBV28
TGTGCCAGCAGTTTCTCCAGGTACGGGGACTCTGAAGCTTTCTTT
CASSFSRYGDSEAFF
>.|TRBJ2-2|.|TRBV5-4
TGTGCCAGCAGCTTGGGGGGGGCGGGAACCGGGGAGCTGTTTTTT
CASSLGGAGTGELFF
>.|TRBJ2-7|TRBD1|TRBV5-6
TGTGCCAGCAGCTGGGGACAGGGAAGTTCGGGCGAGCAGTACTTC
CASSWGQGSSGEQYF
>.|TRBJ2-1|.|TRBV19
TGTGCCGCCCAGGGAAGCGGTTACAATGAGCAGTTCTTC
CAAQGSGYNEQFF